This T cell receptor (beta chain) was profiled in a study of T cells after yellow fever vaccination. Via MiXCR, TCRdb re-called the 5' RACE reads, giving one row per CDR3 protein. The sample has around 320,000 distinct CDR3 sequences, approximately 10% seen once; the top ten hold about 3.7%. Between the trimmed V and J ends, which lost 4 bases and 8 bases, there was a span of 6 bases. The CDR3 runs to 12 residues. The gene calls are TRBV12-3 or TRBV12-4 and TRBJ1-6; no clear D gene. The sequences come from CD4+ T cells sorted from PBMCs, collected 5 days after the yellow fever booster vaccination. The TCR comes from a man in his late teens or twenties who received the YFV17D yellow fever vaccine. The CDR3 sequence is CASSSVDSPLHF. The CDR3 DNA reads as TGTGCCAGCAGTTCAGTGGATTCACCCCTCCACTTT.